This T cell receptor (beta chain) was found in a study of blood T cell repertoires in COVID-19. Study-level information: Some COVID-19 samples were acute and others convalescent; all came from the United States, Italy and Spain.

Authors' processing steps: Amplification with reference gene primers provided the estimates of nucleated cell counts. The repertoire was sequenced with immunoSEQ multiplex PCR; TCRdb's copy has only in-frame clones and lacks some. V, J and clone size are those of that table, while D and trimming were read from the DNA. There are over 200,000 clones in the sample; 80% to 90% occur only once, and about 9.4% lies in the top ten. CDR1 and CDR2 (germline): SGHRS, YFSETQ. The CDR3 loop spans 15 amino acids. Trimming removed 4 bases from V and 3 bases from J, with 13 bases in between. The age range of participants was 18 to 89 years, with residence in about two dozen US areas. Cohort allocation depended upon clinical history that participants reported.

Material: PBMCs or T cells enriched from blood (not recorded which). V gene TRBV5-1 combines with J gene TRBJ1-4; a weak D match, TRBD1 (5 bases). The clonotype originates from a man between 18 and 35 years old with acute COVID-19. CDR3 residues: CASSRGGEANEKLFF. CDR3 bases: TGCGCCAGCAGCCGGGGGGGAGAAGCTAATGAAAAACTGTTTTTT.